This T cell receptor beta chain was recorded in a study of shared clonotypes between healthy human individuals. Germline-derived CDR1 and CDR2 are LNHDA and SQIVND (reference sequence). Trimming pared 3 bases from V and 0 bases from J, leaving 8 bases between. This CDR3 contains 14 residues. The count of this clone is one. TCRdb keeps only in-frame clones here, not all; method: immunoSEQ multiplex PCR. The repertoire consists of about half a million clones, with roughly three quarters occurring once and the leading ten covering around 12%. This receptor was obtained from a woman in her thirties or forties in good health. Some clones in this sample may be carry-over from other donors' samples. The sample was PBMCs. The V gene is TRBV19, the J gene TRBJ1-1; unclear D gene. The CDR3 DNA reads as TGTGCCAGTAGTATGGGAGTCATGAACACTGAAGCTTTCTTT. Amino acid sequence: CASSMGVMNTEAFF.